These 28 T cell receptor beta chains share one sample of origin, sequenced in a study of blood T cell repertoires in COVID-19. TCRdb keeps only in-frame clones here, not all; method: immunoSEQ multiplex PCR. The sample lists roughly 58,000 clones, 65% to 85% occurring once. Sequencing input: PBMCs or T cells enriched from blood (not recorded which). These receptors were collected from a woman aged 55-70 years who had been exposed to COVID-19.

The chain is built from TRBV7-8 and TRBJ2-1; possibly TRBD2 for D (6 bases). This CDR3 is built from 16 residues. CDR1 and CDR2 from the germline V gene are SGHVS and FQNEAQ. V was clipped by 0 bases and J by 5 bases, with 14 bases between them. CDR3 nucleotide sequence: TGTGCCAGCAGCTTAGCGGTTGGCGGGACCCACAATGAGCAGTTCTTC. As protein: CASSLAVGGTHNEQFF. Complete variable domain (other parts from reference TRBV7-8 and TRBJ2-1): GAGVSQSPRYKVAKRGQDVALRCDPISGHVSLFWYQQALGQGPEFLTYFQNEAQLDKSGLPSDRFFAERPEGSVSTLKIQRTQQEDSAVYLCASSLAVGGTHNEQFFGPGTRLTVL.

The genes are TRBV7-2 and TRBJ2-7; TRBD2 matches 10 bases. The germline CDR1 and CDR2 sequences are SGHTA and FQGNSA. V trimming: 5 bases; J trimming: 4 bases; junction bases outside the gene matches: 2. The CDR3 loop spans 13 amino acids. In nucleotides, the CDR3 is TGTGCCAGCAGCGCGACTAGCGGGTACGAGCAGTACTTC. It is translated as CASSATSGYEQYF.

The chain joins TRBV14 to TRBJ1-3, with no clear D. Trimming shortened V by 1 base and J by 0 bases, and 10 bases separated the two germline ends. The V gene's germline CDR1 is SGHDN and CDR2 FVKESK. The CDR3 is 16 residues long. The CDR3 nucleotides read TGTGCCAGCAGCCAAGTCGGTGGTGTCTCTGGAAACACCATATATTTT. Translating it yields CASSQVGGVSGNTIYF.

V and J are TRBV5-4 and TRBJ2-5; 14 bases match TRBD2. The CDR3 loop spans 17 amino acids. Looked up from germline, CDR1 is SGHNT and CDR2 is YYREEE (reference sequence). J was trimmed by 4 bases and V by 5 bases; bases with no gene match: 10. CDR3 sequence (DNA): TGTGCCAGCAGTTATCAACCGGGACTAGCGGGAGTAGAGACCCAGTACTTC. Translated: CASSYQPGLAGVETQYF. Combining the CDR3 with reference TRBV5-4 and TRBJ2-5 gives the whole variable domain ETGVTQSPTHLIKTRGQQVTLRCSSQSGHNTVSWYQQALGQGPQFIFQYYREEENGRGNFPPRFSGLQFPNYSSELNVNALELDDSALYLCASSYQPGLAGVETQYFGPGTRLLVL.

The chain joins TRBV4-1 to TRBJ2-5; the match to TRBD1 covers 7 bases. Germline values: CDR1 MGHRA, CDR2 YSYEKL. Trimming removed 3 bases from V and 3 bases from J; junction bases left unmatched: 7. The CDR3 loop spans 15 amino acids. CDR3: CASSQGTGTEETQYF. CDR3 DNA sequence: TGCGCCAGCAGCCAGGGTACCGGGACAGAAGAGACCCAGTACTTC.

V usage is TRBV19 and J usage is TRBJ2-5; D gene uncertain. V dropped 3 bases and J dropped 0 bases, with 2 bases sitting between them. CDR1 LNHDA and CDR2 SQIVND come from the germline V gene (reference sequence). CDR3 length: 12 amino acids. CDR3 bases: TGTGCCAGTAGTATCGACCAAGAGACCCAGTACTTC. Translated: CASSIDQETQYF.

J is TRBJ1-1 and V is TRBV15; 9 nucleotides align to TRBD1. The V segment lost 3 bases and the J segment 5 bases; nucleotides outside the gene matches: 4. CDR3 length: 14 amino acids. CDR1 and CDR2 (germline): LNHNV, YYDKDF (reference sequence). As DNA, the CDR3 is TGTGCCACCAGCAGGGGACAGGGTGGAACTGAAGCTTTCTTT. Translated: CATSRGQGGTEAFF.

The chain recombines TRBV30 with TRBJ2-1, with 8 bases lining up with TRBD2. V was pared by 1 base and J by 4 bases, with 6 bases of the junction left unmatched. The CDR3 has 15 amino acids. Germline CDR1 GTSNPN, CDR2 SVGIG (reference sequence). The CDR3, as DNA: TGTGCCTGGAGTGCCCCCCCGGGAGGGTACAATGAGCAGTTCTTC. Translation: CAWSAPPGGYNEQFF.

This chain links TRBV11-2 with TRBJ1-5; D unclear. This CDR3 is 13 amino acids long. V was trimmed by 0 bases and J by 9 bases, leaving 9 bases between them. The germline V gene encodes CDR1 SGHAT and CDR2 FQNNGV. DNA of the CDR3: TGTGCCAGCAGCTTAGAGCCGGTTGGGCCCCAGCATTTT. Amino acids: CASSLEPVGPQHF.

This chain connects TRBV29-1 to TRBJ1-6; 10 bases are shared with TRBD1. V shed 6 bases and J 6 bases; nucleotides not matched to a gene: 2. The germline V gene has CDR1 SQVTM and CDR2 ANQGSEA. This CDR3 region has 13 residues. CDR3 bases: TGCAGCGTGCGGACAGGGGGTAATTCACCCCTCCACTTT. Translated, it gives CSVRTGGNSPLHF.

CDR3 region: CASSRDRDNQPQHF. For the CDR3, the DNA is TGCGCCAGCAGTCGGGACAGGGATAATCAGCCCCAGCATTTT. This rearrangement joins TRBV4-1 to TRBJ1-5, with TRBD1 identical over 9 bases. Looked up from germline, CDR1 is MGHRA and CDR2 is YSYEKL. With V trimmed by 6 bases and J by 4 bases, 4 bases remained unmatched. The CDR3 covers 14 residues.

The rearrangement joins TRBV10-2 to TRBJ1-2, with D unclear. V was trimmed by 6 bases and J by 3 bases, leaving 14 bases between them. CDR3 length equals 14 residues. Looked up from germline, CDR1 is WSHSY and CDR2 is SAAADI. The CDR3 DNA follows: TGCGCCAGCAGAGACACGGGAAACTACTATGGCTACACCTTC. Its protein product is CASRDTGNYYGYTF.

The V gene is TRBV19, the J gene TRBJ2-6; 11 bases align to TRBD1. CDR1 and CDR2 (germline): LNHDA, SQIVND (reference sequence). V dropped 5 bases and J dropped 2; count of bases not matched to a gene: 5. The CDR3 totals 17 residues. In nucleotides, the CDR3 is TGTGCCAGTAGTGGGACAGGGGGAGTGGCTGGGGCCAACGTCCTGACTTTC. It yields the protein CASSGTGGVAGANVLTF. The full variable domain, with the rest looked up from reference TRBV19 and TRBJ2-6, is DGGITQSPKYLFRKEGQNVTLSCEQNLNHDAMYWYRQDPGQGLRLIYYSQIVNDFQKGDIAEGYSVSREKKESFPLTVTSAQKNPTAFYLCASSGTGGVAGANVLTFGAGSRLTVL.

The CDR3 loop is CSVGDPRGDYNEQFF. The DNA for the CDR3 is TGCAGCGTTGGGGACCCGCGCGGGGACTACAATGAGCAGTTCTTC. V usage is TRBV29-1 and J usage is TRBJ2-1, with D perhaps TRBD2 (6 bases). Germline-derived CDR1 and CDR2 are SQVTM and ANQGSEA. V was clipped by 4 bases and J by 3 bases, with 16 bases between them. This CDR3 is built from 15 residues.

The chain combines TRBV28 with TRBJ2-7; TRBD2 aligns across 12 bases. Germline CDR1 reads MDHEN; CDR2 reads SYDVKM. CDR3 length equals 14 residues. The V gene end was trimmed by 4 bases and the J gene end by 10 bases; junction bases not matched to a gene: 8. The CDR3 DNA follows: TGTGCCAGCAGTTCTCCGGGACTAGCGGGTTTCCAGTACTTC. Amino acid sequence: CASSSPGLAGFQYF. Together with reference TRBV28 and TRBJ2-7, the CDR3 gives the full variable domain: DVKVTQSSRYLVKRTGEKVFLECVQDMDHENMFWYRQDPGLGLRLIYFSYDVKMKEKGDIPEGYSVSREKKERFSLILESASTNQTSMYLCASSSPGLAGFQYFGPGTRLTVT.

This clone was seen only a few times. The CDR3: CASSQELGLTDTQYF. CDR3 nucleotides: TGTGCCAGCAGCCAAGAATTGGGGCTCACAGATACGCAGTATTTT. V is TRBV3-1 (or the pseudogene TRBV3-2) and J is TRBJ2-3; the D gene is possibly TRBD1 (5 bases). The CDR3 is 15 amino acids. The germline V gene has CDR1 LGHDT and CDR2 YNNKEL (reference sequence). Deletions cut 0 bases from V and 2 bases from J, with 9 bases between.

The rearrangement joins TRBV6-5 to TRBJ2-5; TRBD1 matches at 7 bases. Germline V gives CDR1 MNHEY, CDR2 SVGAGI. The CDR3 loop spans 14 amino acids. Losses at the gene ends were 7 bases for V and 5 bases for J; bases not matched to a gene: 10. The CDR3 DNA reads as TGTGCCAGCAACTCACAGGGGTTCGCGGAGACCCAGTACTTC. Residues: CASNSQGFAETQYF.

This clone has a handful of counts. CDR3 region: CAISRLAGGRSGTGELFF. As DNA, the CDR3 is TGTGCCATCAGTAGACTAGCGGGAGGGAGATCGGGCACCGGGGAGCTGTTTTTT. The chain carries TRBV10-3 and TRBJ2-2; 14 bases agree with TRBD2. Looked up from germline, CDR1 is ENHRY and CDR2 is SYGVKD. The CDR3 runs to 18 residues. Trimming removed 5 bases from V and 4 bases from J; junction bases left unmatched: 9.

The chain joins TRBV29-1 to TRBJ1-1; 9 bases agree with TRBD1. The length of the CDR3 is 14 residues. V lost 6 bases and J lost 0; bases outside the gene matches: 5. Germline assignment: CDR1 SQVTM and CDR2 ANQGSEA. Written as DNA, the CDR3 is TGCAGCGTGGGGGACAGGGCTCTGAACACTGAAGCTTTCTTT. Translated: CSVGDRALNTEAFF. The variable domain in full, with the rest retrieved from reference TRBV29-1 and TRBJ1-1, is SAVISQKPSRDICQRGTSLTIQCQVDSQVTMMFWYRQQPGQSLTLIATANQGSEATYESGFVIDKFPISRPNLTFSTLTVSNMSPEDSSIYLCSVGDRALNTEAFFGQGTRLTVV.

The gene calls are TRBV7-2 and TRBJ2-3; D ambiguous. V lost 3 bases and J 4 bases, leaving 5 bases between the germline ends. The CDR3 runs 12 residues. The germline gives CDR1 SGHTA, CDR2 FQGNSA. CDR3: CASSFVSDTQYF. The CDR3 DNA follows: TGTGCCAGCAGCTTTGTCTCAGATACGCAGTATTTT.

CDR3 in amino acids: CASKRGNEQFF. The CDR3 DNA reads TGTGCCAGCAAGCGAGGTAATGAGCAGTTCTTC. The V and J genes are TRBV9 and TRBJ2-1; no reliable D call. From germline, CDR1 is SGDLS and CDR2 YYNGEE. Trimming took off 6 bases at V and 7 bases at J, with 8 bases between the two ends. The CDR3 covers 11 residues.

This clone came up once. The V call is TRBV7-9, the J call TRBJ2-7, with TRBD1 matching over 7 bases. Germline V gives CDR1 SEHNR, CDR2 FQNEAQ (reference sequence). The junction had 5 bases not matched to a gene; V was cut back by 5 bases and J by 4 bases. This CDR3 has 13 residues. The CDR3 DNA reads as TGTGCCAGCAGCCGGGACAGCGGTTACGAGCAGTACTTC. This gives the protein CASSRDSGYEQYF.

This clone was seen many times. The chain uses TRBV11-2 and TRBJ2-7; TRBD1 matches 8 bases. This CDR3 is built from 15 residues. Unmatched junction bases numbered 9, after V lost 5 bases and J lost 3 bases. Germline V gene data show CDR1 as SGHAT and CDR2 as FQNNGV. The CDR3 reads CASSADRGPFYEQYF. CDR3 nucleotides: TGTGCCAGCAGCGCAGACAGGGGACCCTTCTACGAGCAGTACTTC.

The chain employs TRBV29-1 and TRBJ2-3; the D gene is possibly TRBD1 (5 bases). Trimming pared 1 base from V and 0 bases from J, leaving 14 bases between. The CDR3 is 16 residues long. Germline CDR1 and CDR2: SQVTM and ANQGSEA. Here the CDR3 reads CSVEARTRSSTDTQYF. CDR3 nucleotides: TGCAGCGTTGAAGCAAGGACAAGATCTAGCACAGATACGCAGTATTTT.

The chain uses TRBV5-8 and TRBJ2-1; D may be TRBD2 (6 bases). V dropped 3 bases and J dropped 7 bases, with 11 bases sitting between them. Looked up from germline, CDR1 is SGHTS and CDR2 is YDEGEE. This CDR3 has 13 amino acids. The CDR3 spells CASSYFAGNEQFF. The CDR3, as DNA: TGTGCCAGCAGCTACTTCGCGGGGAATGAGCAGTTCTTC.

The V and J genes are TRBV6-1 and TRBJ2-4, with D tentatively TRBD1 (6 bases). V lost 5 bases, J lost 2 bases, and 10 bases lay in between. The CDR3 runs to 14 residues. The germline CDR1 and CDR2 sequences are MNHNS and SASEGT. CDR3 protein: CASSPQGTKNIQYF. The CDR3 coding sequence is TGTGCCAGCAGTCCTCAGGGGACCAAAAACATTCAGTACTTC.

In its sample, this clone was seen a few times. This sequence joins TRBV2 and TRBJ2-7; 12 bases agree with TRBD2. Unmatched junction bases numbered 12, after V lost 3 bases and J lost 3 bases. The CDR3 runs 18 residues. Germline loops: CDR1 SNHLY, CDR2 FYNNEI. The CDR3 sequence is CASSDTLAGGRGNYEQYF. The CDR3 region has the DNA TGTGCCAGCAGTGACACCCTAGCGGGGGGGAGAGGGAACTACGAGCAGTACTTC.

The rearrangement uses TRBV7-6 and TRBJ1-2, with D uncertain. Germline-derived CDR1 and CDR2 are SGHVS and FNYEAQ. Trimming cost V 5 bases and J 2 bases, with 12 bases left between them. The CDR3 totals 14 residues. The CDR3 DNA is TGTGCCAGCAGCGTAGGACTCCAAAACTATGGCTACACCTTC. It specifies CASSVGLQNYGYTF.